One T cell receptor (beta chain) is described in this entry. No cognate antigen has been identified for it. The record has no base qualities; no much larger clone is one base away. According to the germline V gene (reference sequence), CDR1 reads SEHNR and CDR2 reads FQNEAQ. The trim is 2 bases for V and 2 bases for J, with a gap of 11 bases between the germline ends. Inclusive of the bounding cysteine and phenylalanine, the CDR3 is 15 residues long. The read is trimmed to its CDR3 DNA, 45 bases read in frame from base 1. Libraries were prepared through PCR. TCR sequencing of DNA from cultured CD4+ T cells used the Oncomine TCR Beta short-read assay at the Johns Hopkins FTIC core. Genomic DNA was extracted from the cultured CD4+ T cells with the QIAamp micro DNA kit. The Oncomine TCR Beta libraries from cultured CD4+ T cells were pooled using unique dual indexes and then sequenced on an Illumina iSeq 100. The study's own analysis went as follows. Non-productive sequences were filtered out, and CDR3s that did not start with C, did not end with F or W, or were shorter than 7 amino acids were discarded. The MANAFEST web application was used to identify antigen-specific clonotypes by comparing peptide-stimulated wells against reference wells and other culture wells. An FDR below 0.05, an odds ratio above 5, and a productive frequency above 0.1% in at least two of three replicate wells were required for clones to be considered positive. Cross-reactive clonotypes were defined as significantly expanded in both SARS-CoV-2 spike wells and at least one common cold coronavirus spike condition. Using R version 3.6.1, CDR3 homology was evaluated through Levenshtein distances (stringdist) along with unrooted phylogenetic trees (ape). Using fastp trimming at Q25 and MiXCR clonotype assembly, TCRdb reanalyzed the public sequencing data and kept in-frame beta chains. When rows share a CDR3 protein, they turn into one entry using the most common DNA and genes. These V and J calls rely on TCRdb rather than the paper's analysis. Here the sample has about 16,000 distinct CDR3 sequences; approximately 50% occur a single time. The ten largest clones capture less than 4.5% of the sample.

This sample is drawn from a study of vaccination and CD4 T cells after COVID-19 (dated by TCRdb to the early 2020s). For the study in its entirety: SARS-CoV-2 positivity had been established in the convalescent patients by nasal swab PCR, and mild disease was recorded in several of these patients and severe disease in one. Post-vaccine blood samples were collected a median of approximately eleven weeks after the second vaccine dose, ranging from about 13 to 241 days. The convalescent cohort comprised six males and four females, including two Hispanic individuals, seven Caucasians, two Asians and one multiracial person. In under 13 COVID-19 convalescent patients and a few infection-naive healthy vaccine recipients, researchers compared the spike-specific CD4+ TCR repertoire from before mRNA vaccination with the repertoire from after. Control cultures received a CEFX viral epitope pool as the positive control, an HIV-1 Nef peptide pool as the negative control, or no peptide. Culture stimuli were overlapping spike peptide pools from SARS-CoV-2 and from the common cold coronaviruses HCoV-NL63, HCoV-OC43 and HCoV-229E. Each participant got two doses of either the Pfizer-BioNTech BNT162b2 vaccine (n=8) or the Moderna mRNA-1273 vaccine (n=2). Post-COVID blood samples from convalescent patients were collected a median of 101 days after diagnosis, with a range of roughly 30 to 161 days.

What the work shows at the level of the full study, not this receptor alone: Among the post-vaccine SARS-CoV-2-reactive clones in convalescent patients, a median 86.3% showed up only after vaccination, which suggests vaccine-specific priming. Of the vaccine-specific clones found in convalescent patients, nearly all (304 of 307) were mono-reactive for SARS-CoV-2 spike instead of being cross-reactive with common cold coronaviruses. The number of convalescent patients in the study was relatively small, and the study did not examine early timepoints following natural infection. Although the median number of SARS-CoV-2-reactive clonotypes went up from roughly 23 after infection to 38 after vaccination, the increase was not significant.

The label giving this sample's treatment or condition can be read as: roughly ten-day PBMC culture with coronavirus spike peptide pools or control peptides (ViraFEST assay). To expand antigen-specific T cells with peptide pools and then pick out the expanded clonotypes through TCR sequencing, the study relied on the ViraFEST assay. The positive SARS-CoV-2 PCR tests of the convalescent patients were dated from March to December 2020, before the Alpha, Beta and Delta variants emerged in the United States. PBMCs were cultured at roughly 2 million per well in IMDM supplemented with roughly 5% human AB serum and 8 to 10 IU/ml IL-2, with about 10 ug/ml peptide pools added. On days 3 and 7, half of the culture medium was replaced with fresh IL-2-containing medium. After approximately 11 days of culture, CD4+ T cells were isolated by negative selection with the EasySep CD4+ T cell isolation kit. Ficoll-Paque Plus gradient centrifugation was used to isolate PBMCs from whole blood, and the isolated PBMCs were then either used fresh or cryopreserved at -140C. Triplicate wells were generally used for each culture condition.

Here the sequenced sample was CD4+ T cells from blood, cultured in vitro, taken before SARS-CoV-2 vaccination. Recombination joined TRBV7-9 with TRBJ2-3; too little of a D gene remains to name it. This clonotype was sampled from a human donor who had recovered from COVID-19. The DNA sequence is as follows: TGTGCCAGCAGCTTATTTGTCTCGATCACAGATACGCAGTATTTT. Its translation is CASSLFVSITDTQYF.